The 18 T cell receptor beta chains given below trace back to one sample, sequenced in a study of T cell changes during pregnancy in multiple sclerosis (dated by TCRdb to 2018 to 2020). Library preparation was by the immunoSEQ multiplex PCR assay. TCRdb's version of the immuneACCESS table is confined to in-frame rearrangements and falls short of the full clone set. An unresolved V gene accounts for under half of the shortfall where checked; the remainder is of unknown origin. The sample yields about 69,000 clones; roughly nine tenths were counted once. The top ten clonotypes cover over 0.25% of the sample. The specimen comprised CD4+ T cells from peripheral blood mononuclear cells, sampled in the third trimester of pregnancy. Receptors were obtained from a female donor in good health, enrolled as a control in a pregnancy study.

This chain links TRBV27 with TRBJ1-2; no definite D call. This CDR3 has 13 amino acids. From germline, CDR1 is MNHEY and CDR2 SMNVEV (reference sequence). The V gene lost 6 bases and the J gene lost 3 bases, with 11 bases spanning the gap. The CDR3 protein is CASSPRAHYGYTF. CDR3 sequence (DNA): TGTGCCAGCAGCCCGCGGGCCCACTATGGCTACACCTTC.

In its sample, this clone was seen once. The DNA for the CDR3 is TGTGCCAGCAGCCGTATGACAGGGTCGAGCGAGCAGTACTTC. Translating it yields CASSRMTGSSEQYF. The chain carries TRBV7-9 and TRBJ2-7, with TRBD1 matching over 7 bases. The CDR3 consists of 14 residues. CDR1 and CDR2 (germline): SEHNR, FQNEAQ (reference sequence). The ends lost 5 bases at V and 6 bases at J; junction bases unmatched: 10.

The chain carries TRBV7-3 and TRBJ2-1; D is undetermined. CDR1 SGHTA and CDR2 FQGTGA come from the germline V gene. Trimming shortened V by 6 bases and J by 7 bases, and 10 bases separated the two germline ends. The CDR3 is 12 amino acids. The CDR3 spells CASSQVGNEQFF. DNA for the CDR3: TGTGCCAGCAGTCAAGTCGGGAATGAGCAGTTCTTC.

This rearrangement joins TRBV6-1 to TRBJ2-1; TRBD1 might be the D (5 bases). Germline assignment: CDR1 MNHNS and CDR2 SASEGT. V was cut by 4 bases and J by 9 bases, with 16 bases left in between. The CDR3 has 14 residues. CDR3 residues: CASSGIEGQGEQFF. The CDR3 DNA follows: TGTGCCAGCAGTGGGATTGAAGGCCAGGGTGAGCAGTTCTTC.

This clone was detected once. The gene calls are TRBV19 and TRBJ1-2; D gene unclear. This CDR3 contains 14 residues. Deletions cut 6 bases from V and 8 bases from J, with 19 bases between. Looked up from germline, CDR1 is LNHDA and CDR2 is SQIVND (reference sequence). The CDR3 nucleotides are TGTGCCAGTAGCTCGGGTTACGGTCTGGAGGGCTACACCTTC. It translates to CASSSGYGLEGYTF.

The rearrangement uses TRBV14 and TRBJ2-1, with TRBD2 matching 7 bases. Trimming at V came to 3 bases and at J to 10 bases, leaving 6 bases not matched to a gene. Germline loops: CDR1 SGHDN, CDR2 FVKESK. This CDR3 has 13 residues. The CDR3 nucleotides read TGTGCCAGCAGCCAGCAACTAGCGCTCGAGCAGTTCTTC. Translation: CASSQQLALEQFF.

The rearrangement uses TRBV30 and TRBJ1-1, with TRBD1 as a possible D gene (6 bases). Trimming took off 2 bases at V and 6 bases at J, with 13 bases between the two ends. CDR3 length: 13 residues. Germline CDR1 GTSNPN, CDR2 SVGIG (reference sequence). DNA of the CDR3: TGTGCCTGGAGTCGGGGGGCGGGCGCTGAAGCTTTCTTT. Translating it yields CAWSRGAGAEAFF.

The genes are TRBV7-2 and TRBJ1-1; TRBD1 is a possible D gene (6 bases). Deletions cut 3 bases from V and 9 bases from J, with 17 bases between. The CDR3 spans 14 residues. Germline values: CDR1 SGHTA, CDR2 FQGNSA. The CDR3 DNA reads TGTGCCAGCAGCTTCAGAGGGGGTCGCGGGCAAGCTTTCTTT. Residues: CASSFRGGRGQAFF. The complete variable domain, with remaining parts taken from reference TRBV7-2 and TRBJ1-1, reads GAGVSQSPSNKVTEKGKDVELRCDPISGHTALYWYRQSLGQGLEFLIYFQGNSAPDKSGLPSDRFSAERTGGSVSTLTIQRTQQEDSAVYLCASSFRGGRGQAFFGQGTRLTVV.

The rearrangement links TRBV5-1 to TRBJ2-7, with 9 bases identical to TRBD2. V lost 4 bases and J lost 5; bases outside the gene matches: 4. The CDR3 has 13 amino acids. Germline V gene lookup returns CDR1 SGHRS and CDR2 YFSETQ. The CDR3 protein is CASSPRLADEQYF. In DNA, the CDR3 is TGCGCCAGCAGCCCACGACTAGCGGACGAGCAGTACTTC.

The chain couples TRBV7-9 to TRBJ1-6, with TRBD1 matching over 10 bases. The J segment lost 10 bases and the V segment lost 5 bases, leaving 11 bases of the junction unmatched. Germline CDR1 is SEHNR and CDR2 is FQNEAQ (reference sequence). This CDR3 contains 16 residues. CDR3 nucleotide sequence: TGTGCCAGCAGCCCTAGTAAGACAGGGGGCGACTCACCCCTCCACTTT. Its translation: CASSPSKTGGDSPLHF. Together with reference TRBV7-9 and TRBJ1-6, the CDR3 gives the full variable domain: DTGVSQNPRHKITKRGQNVTFRCDPISEHNRLYWYRQTLGQGPEFLTYFQNEAQLEKSRLLSDRFSAERPKGSFSTLEIQRTEQGDSAMYLCASSPSKTGGDSPLHFGNGTRLTVT.

J is TRBJ1-1 and V is TRBV5-4; the D gene is possibly TRBD1 (5 bases). There are 13 residues in the CDR3. Germline V gene data show CDR1 as SGHNT and CDR2 as YYREEE (reference sequence). Trimming left V 3 bases short and J 4 bases short, with 10 bases between. CDR3 residues: CASSSGGSTEAFF. The CDR3 coding sequence is TGTGCCAGCAGCTCGGGGGGGTCCACTGAAGCTTTCTTT.

The CDR3 DNA is TGTGCCTGGTCCACCGGGACAAAAGCTTTCTTT. It encodes CAWSTGTKAFF. The genes are TRBV30 and TRBJ1-1; weak D call: TRBD1 (6 bases). CDR3 length equals 11 residues. V lost 5 bases, J lost 9 bases, and 13 bases lay in between. Germline-derived CDR1 and CDR2 are GTSNPN and SVGIG (reference sequence).

The J gene is TRBJ1-6, the V gene TRBV7-9, with TRBD1 as a possible D gene (6 bases). Germline values: CDR1 SEHNR, CDR2 FQNEAQ (reference sequence). V lost 5 bases to trimming and J lost 8 bases, with 10 bases between them. This CDR3 has 13 amino acids. The CDR3 region is CASSPRQDSPLHF. The CDR3 coding sequence is TGTGCCAGCAGCCCGCGACAGGATTCACCCCTCCACTTT.

This sequence joins TRBV5-1 and TRBJ2-3; 7 bases fit TRBD2. The germline gives CDR1 SGHRS, CDR2 YFSETQ. The CDR3 runs 16 residues. Trimming at V came to 2 bases and at J to 0 bases, leaving 6 bases not matched to a gene. This CDR3 is CASSFSGAPSTDTQYF. In nucleotides, the CDR3 is TGCGCCAGCAGCTTCAGCGGGGCCCCTAGCACAGATACGCAGTATTTT.

DNA for the CDR3: TGTGCCACAAGGACAGGGGCTATGAACACTGAAGCTTTCTTT. Residues: CATRTGAMNTEAFF. The J gene is TRBJ1-1, the V gene TRBV19, with TRBD1 identical over 9 bases. This CDR3 spans 14 amino acids. V lost 10 bases, J lost 0 bases, and 6 bases stayed unmatched. CDR1 is LNHDA, CDR2 SQIVND, per germline (reference sequence). Filled out from reference TRBV19 and TRBJ1-1, the complete variable domain reads DGGITQSPKYLFRKEGQNVTLSCEQNLNHDAMYWYRQDPGQGLRLIYYSQIVNDFQKGDIAEGYSVSREKKESFPLTVTSAQKNPTAFYLCATRTGAMNTEAFFGQGTRLTVV.

The chain couples TRBV11-2 to TRBJ1-3; D gene ambiguous. CDR1 and CDR2 from the germline V gene are SGHAT and FQNNGV. V was shortened by 3 bases and J by 4 bases, with 7 bases between the two germline ends. CDR3 length: 13 residues. The CDR3 loop is CASSFELGNTIYF. The CDR3 bases are TGTGCCAGCAGCTTCGAACTGGGAAACACCATATATTTT.

This chain connects TRBV30 to TRBJ1-1; no firm D call. The CDR3 covers 11 residues. Trimming pared 0 bases from V and 9 bases from J, leaving 8 bases between. Germline assignment: CDR1 GTSNPN and CDR2 SVGIG (reference sequence). CDR3: CAWSVGRKAFF. Here the CDR3 DNA reads TGTGCCTGGAGTGTCGGGAGAAAAGCTTTCTTT.

A note on this clone: The sample carries other DNA sequences with the same CDR3. The CDR3 nucleotides are TGTGCCAGCAGCTCATACAGGGGGAGAGCAGATACGCAGTATTTT. The encoded protein is CASSSYRGRADTQYF. This rearrangement joins TRBV11-2 to TRBJ2-3; 8 bases match TRBD1. Germline-derived CDR1 and CDR2 are SGHAT and FQNNGV. The length of the CDR3 is 15 residues. The V gene end was trimmed by 4 bases and the J gene end by 4 bases; junction bases not matched to a gene: 7.